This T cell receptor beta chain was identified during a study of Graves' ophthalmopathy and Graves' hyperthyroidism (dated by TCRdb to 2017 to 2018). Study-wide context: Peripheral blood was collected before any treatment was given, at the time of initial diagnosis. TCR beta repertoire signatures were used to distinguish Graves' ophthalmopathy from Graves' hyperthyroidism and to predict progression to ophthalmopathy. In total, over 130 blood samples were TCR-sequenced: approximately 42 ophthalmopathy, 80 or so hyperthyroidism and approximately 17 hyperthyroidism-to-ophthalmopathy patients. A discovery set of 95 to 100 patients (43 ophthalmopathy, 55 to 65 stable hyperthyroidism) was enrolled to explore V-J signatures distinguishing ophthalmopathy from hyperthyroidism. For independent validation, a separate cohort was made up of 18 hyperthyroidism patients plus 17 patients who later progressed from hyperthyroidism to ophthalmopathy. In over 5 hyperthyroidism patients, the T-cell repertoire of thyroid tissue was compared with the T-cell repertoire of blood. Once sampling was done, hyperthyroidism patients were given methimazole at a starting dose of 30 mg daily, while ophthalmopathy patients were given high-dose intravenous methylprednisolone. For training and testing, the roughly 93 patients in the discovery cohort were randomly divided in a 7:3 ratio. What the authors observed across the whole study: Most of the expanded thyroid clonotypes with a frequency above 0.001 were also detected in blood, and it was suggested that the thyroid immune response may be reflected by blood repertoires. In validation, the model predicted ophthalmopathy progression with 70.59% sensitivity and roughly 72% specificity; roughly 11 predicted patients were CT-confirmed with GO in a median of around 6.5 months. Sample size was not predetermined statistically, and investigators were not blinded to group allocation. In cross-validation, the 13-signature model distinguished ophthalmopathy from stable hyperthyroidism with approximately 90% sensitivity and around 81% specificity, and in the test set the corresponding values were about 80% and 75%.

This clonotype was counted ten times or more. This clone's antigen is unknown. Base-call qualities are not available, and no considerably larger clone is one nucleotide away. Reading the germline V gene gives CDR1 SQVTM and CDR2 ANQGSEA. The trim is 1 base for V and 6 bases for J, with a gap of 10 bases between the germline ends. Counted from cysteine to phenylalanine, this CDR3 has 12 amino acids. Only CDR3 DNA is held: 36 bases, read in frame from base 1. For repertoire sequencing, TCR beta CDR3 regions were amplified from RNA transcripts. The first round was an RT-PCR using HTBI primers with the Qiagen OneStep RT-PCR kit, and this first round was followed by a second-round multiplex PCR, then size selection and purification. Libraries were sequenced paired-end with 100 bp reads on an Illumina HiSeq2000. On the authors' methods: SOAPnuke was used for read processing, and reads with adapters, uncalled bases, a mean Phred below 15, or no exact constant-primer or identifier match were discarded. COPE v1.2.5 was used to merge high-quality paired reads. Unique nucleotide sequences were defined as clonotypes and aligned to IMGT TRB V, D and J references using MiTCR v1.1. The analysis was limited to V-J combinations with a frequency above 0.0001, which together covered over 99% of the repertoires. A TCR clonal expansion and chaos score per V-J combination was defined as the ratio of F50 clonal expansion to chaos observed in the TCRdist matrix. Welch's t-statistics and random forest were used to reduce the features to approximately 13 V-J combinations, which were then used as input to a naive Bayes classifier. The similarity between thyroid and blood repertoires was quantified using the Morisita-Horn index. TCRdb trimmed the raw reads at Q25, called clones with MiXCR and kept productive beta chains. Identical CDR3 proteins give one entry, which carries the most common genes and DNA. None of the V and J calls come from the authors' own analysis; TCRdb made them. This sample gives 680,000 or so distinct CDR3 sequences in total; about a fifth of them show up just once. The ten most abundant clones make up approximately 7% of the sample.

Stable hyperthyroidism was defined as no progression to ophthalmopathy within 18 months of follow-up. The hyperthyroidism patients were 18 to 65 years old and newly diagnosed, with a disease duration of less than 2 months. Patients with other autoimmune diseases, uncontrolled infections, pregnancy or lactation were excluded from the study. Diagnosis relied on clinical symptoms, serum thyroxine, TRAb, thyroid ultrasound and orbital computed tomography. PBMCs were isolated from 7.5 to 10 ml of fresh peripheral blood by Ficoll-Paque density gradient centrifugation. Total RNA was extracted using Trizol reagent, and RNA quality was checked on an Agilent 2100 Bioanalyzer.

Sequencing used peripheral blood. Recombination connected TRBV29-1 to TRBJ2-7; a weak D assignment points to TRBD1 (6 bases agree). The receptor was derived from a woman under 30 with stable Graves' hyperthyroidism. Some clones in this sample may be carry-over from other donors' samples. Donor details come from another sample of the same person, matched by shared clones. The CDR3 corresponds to CSVEGQGFEQYF. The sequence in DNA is TGCAGCGTTGAAGGGCAGGGGTTCGAGCAGTACTTC.